A selection of T cell receptor beta chains follows, all from one sample in a study of T-cell reconstitution after alpha-beta-depleted transplantation in children. TCRdb re-called the PCR reads with MiXCR, one entry per CDR3 protein. Of approximately 650,000 distinct CDR3 sequences listed, around 13% were seen once; the top ten hold around 0.76%. The material sequenced was PBMCs, taken before TCRalphabeta/CD19-depleted stem cell transplant. The receptors come from a girl aged 2 to 10 with congenital amegakaryocytic thrombocytopenia, due to receive a stem cell transplant. Each CDR3 is given with its conserved first and last residue. The D gene is left open where the match is weak. Only part of the rows carry a size: once, few, many, or a class if the clone is expanded.

J gene: TRBJ2-3; V gene: TRBV3-1; clone size: few; D gene: -; CDR3 protein: CASSPPPRAGTDTQYF; CDR3 DNA: TGTGCCAGCAGCCCTCCCCCTAGAGCCGGGACAGATACGCAGTATTTT
J gene: TRBJ2-1; V gene: TRBV29-1; clone size: many; D gene: -; CDR3 protein: CSACRSSYNEQFF; CDR3 DNA: TGCAGCGCCTGTCGAAGCTCCTACAATGAGCAGTTCTTC
J gene: TRBJ2-5; V gene: TRBV20-1; clone size: many; D gene: TRBD2; CDR3 protein: CSAPRLAGIQETQYF; CDR3 DNA: TGCAGTGCTCCTCGACTAGCGGGGATCCAAGAGACCCAGTACTTC
J gene: TRBJ2-7; V gene: TRBV7-3; clone size: -; D gene: TRBD1; CDR3 protein: CASSLNGQVPYEQYF; CDR3 DNA: TGTGCCAGCAGCTTAAACGGACAGGTACCCTACGAGCAGTACTTC
J gene: TRBJ2-7; V gene: TRBV7-9; clone size: few; D gene: TRBD2; CDR3 protein: CASSAPSSGSSYEQYF; CDR3 DNA: TGTGCCAGCAGCGCACCCTCTAGCGGGAGTAGTTACGAGCAGTACTTC
J gene: TRBJ2-3; V gene: TRBV12-3/TRBV12-4; clone size: -; D gene: TRBD1; CDR3 protein: CASSSRDRTTDTQYF; CDR3 DNA: TGTGCCAGCAGTTCCCGGGACAGAACCACAGATACGCAGTATTTT
J gene: TRBJ1-6; V gene: TRBV6-5; clone size: few; D gene: -; CDR3 protein: CASSYSQGNNSPLHF; CDR3 DNA: TGTGCCAGCAGTTACAGCCAGGGGAATAATTCACCCCTCCACTTT
J gene: TRBJ2-2; V gene: TRBV24-1; clone size: -; D gene: TRBD1; CDR3 protein: CATSHAGGNTGELFF; CDR3 DNA: TGTGCCACCAGTCATGCAGGGGGGAACACCGGGGAGCTGTTTTTT
J gene: TRBJ2-1; V gene: TRBV24-1; clone size: -; D gene: TRBD2; CDR3 protein: CATSGGTSGYNEQFF; CDR3 DNA: TGTGCCACCAGCGGAGGGACTAGCGGTTACAACGAGCAGTTCTTC
J gene: TRBJ2-1; V gene: TRBV20-1; clone size: many; D gene: -; CDR3 protein: CSAPFKGPAKGYNEQFF; CDR3 DNA: TGCAGTGCCCCCTTTAAAGGACCGGCAAAGGGGTACAATGAGCAGTTCTTC
J gene: TRBJ2-5; V gene: TRBV20-1; clone size: -; D gene: -; CDR3 protein: CSAIILGGQETQYF; CDR3 DNA: TGCAGTGCTATAATCTTGGGGGGCCAAGAGACCCAGTACTTC
J gene: TRBJ1-6; V gene: TRBV4-1; clone size: -; D gene: -; CDR3 protein: CASTQSDAGSYNSPLHF; CDR3 DNA: TGCGCCAGCACCCAAAGCGACGCTGGCTCCTATAATTCACCCCTCCACTTT
J gene: TRBJ1-5; V gene: TRBV5-1; clone size: many; D gene: -; CDR3 protein: CASSLIGTQPQHF; CDR3 DNA: TGCGCCAGCAGCTTGATTGGGACTCAGCCCCAGCATTTT
J gene: TRBJ2-3; V gene: TRBV20-1; clone size: few; D gene: -; CDR3 protein: CSARELGDTQYF; CDR3 DNA: TGCAGTGCTAGAGAACTCGGAGATACGCAGTATTTT
J gene: TRBJ2-5; V gene: TRBV20-1; clone size: -; D gene: TRBD2; CDR3 protein: CSAGKLGLAGFETQYF; CDR3 DNA: TGCAGTGCTGGAAAACTCGGACTAGCGGGGTTTGAGACCCAGTACTTC
J gene: TRBJ2-1; V gene: TRBV7-9; clone size: few; D gene: -; CDR3 protein: CASLGGGSYNEQFF; CDR3 DNA: TGTGCCAGTCTAGGCGGCGGCTCCTACAATGAGCAGTTCTTC
J gene: TRBJ1-6; V gene: TRBV10-3; clone size: many; D gene: -; CDR3 protein: CAISERGRDSPLHF; CDR3 DNA: TGTGCCATCAGTGAGAGGGGTCGAGATTCACCCCTCCACTTT
J gene: TRBJ2-1; V gene: TRBV10-3; clone size: many; D gene: TRBD2; CDR3 protein: CAISVASGRAGEQFF; CDR3 DNA: TGTGCCATCAGTGTAGCTAGCGGGAGGGCCGGTGAGCAGTTCTTC
J gene: TRBJ1-4; V gene: TRBV5-1; clone size: many; D gene: TRBD1; CDR3 protein: CASSLETGGRKLFF; CDR3 DNA: TGCGCCAGCAGCTTGGAGACAGGGGGACGAAAACTGTTTTTT
J gene: TRBJ2-2; V gene: TRBV7-8; clone size: -; D gene: TRBD2; CDR3 protein: CASSSRASGRTGELFF; CDR3 DNA: TGTGCCAGCAGCTCAAGGGCTAGCGGGAGGACCGGGGAGCTGTTTTTT
J gene: TRBJ2-2; V gene: TRBV12-3/TRBV12-4; clone size: many; D gene: -; CDR3 protein: CASSFVHAGELFF; CDR3 DNA: TGTGCCAGCAGTTTTGTGCATGCCGGGGAGCTGTTTTTT
J gene: TRBJ2-3; V gene: TRBV7-3; clone size: -; D gene: TRBD2; CDR3 protein: CASSFDASGTPDTQYF; CDR3 DNA: TGTGCCAGCAGCTTTGATGCTAGCGGGACTCCAGATACGCAGTATTTT
J gene: TRBJ2-3; V gene: TRBV9; clone size: many; D gene: TRBD2; CDR3 protein: CASSVGSGRTTTDTQYF; CDR3 DNA: TGTGCCAGCAGCGTAGGGAGCGGGAGGACCACGACAGATACGCAGTATTTT
J gene: TRBJ2-1; V gene: TRBV12-3/TRBV12-4; clone size: many; D gene: TRBD1; CDR3 protein: CASSLKVTGWDEQFF; CDR3 DNA: TGTGCCAGCAGTTTAAAGGTGACAGGGTGGGATGAGCAGTTCTTC
J gene: TRBJ2-7; V gene: TRBV5-1; clone size: few; D gene: TRBD1; CDR3 protein: CASSFYRGTAEQYF; CDR3 DNA: TGCGCCAGCAGCTTCTACAGGGGGACGGCCGAGCAGTACTTC
J gene: TRBJ1-5; V gene: TRBV20-1; clone size: many; D gene: -; CDR3 protein: CSASSGSNQPQHF; CDR3 DNA: TGCAGTGCTAGCTCCGGCTCCAATCAGCCCCAGCATTTT
J gene: TRBJ2-7; V gene: TRBV6-5; clone size: -; D gene: TRBD1; CDR3 protein: CASSRNTGAVYF; CDR3 DNA: TGTGCCAGCAGCCGCAATACAGGGGCTGTGTACTTC
J gene: TRBJ2-7; V gene: TRBV7-8; clone size: -; D gene: TRBD1; CDR3 protein: CASSFIPRDRVGCTF; CDR3 DNA: TGTGCCAGCAGCTTCATCCCCCGGGACAGGGTCGGGTGCACCTTC
J gene: TRBJ2-1; V gene: TRBV2; clone size: -; D gene: -; CDR3 protein: CASTLAVRDEQFF; CDR3 DNA: TGTGCCAGCACACTGGCAGTTAGGGATGAGCAGTTCTTC
J gene: TRBJ1-1; V gene: TRBV3-1; clone size: -; D gene: TRBD1; CDR3 protein: CASSQGFRDRSNTEAFF; CDR3 DNA: TGTGCCAGCAGCCAAGGGTTCCGGGACAGATCGAACACTGAAGCTTTCTTT
J gene: TRBJ2-3; V gene: TRBV20-1; clone size: -; D gene: -; CDR3 protein: CSASTGGTITDTQYF; CDR3 DNA: TGCAGTGCTAGTACGGGCGGGACCATCACAGATACGCAGTATTTT
J gene: TRBJ2-3; V gene: TRBV20-1; clone size: -; D gene: TRBD2; CDR3 protein: CSAVSKSAAGGQSTDTQYF; CDR3 DNA: TGCAGTGCTGTATCAAAGTCTGCGGCGGGAGGGCAAAGCACAGATACGCAGTATTTT
J gene: TRBJ2-3; V gene: TRBV6-5; clone size: few; D gene: -; CDR3 protein: CASSYETGMEDTQYF; CDR3 DNA: TGTGCCAGCAGTTACGAAACAGGGATGGAAGATACGCAGTATTTT
J gene: TRBJ1-5; V gene: TRBV6-5; clone size: -; D gene: -; CDR3 protein: CASSYSVGINQPQHF; CDR3 DNA: TGTGCCAGCAGCTACTCGGTAGGGATCAATCAGCCCCAGCATTTT
J gene: TRBJ2-1; V gene: TRBV12-3/TRBV12-4; clone size: -; D gene: TRBD1; CDR3 protein: CASSSGQGLNEQFF; CDR3 DNA: TGTGCCAGCAGTTCGGGACAGGGTCTGAATGAGCAGTTCTTC
J gene: TRBJ2-7; V gene: TRBV20-1; clone size: few; D gene: -; CDR3 protein: CSARPPGLRYEQYF; CDR3 DNA: TGCAGTGCTAGGCCTCCGGGACTCCGATACGAGCAGTACTTC
J gene: TRBJ1-1; V gene: TRBV20-1; clone size: -; D gene: -; CDR3 protein: CSARKGRTEAFF; CDR3 DNA: TGCAGTGCTAGGAAGGGGCGCACTGAAGCTTTCTTT
J gene: TRBJ2-3; V gene: TRBV12-3/TRBV12-4; clone size: many; D gene: -; CDR3 protein: CASRIRGGISDTQYF; CDR3 DNA: TGTGCCAGCAGAATCCGAGGCGGGATCTCAGATACGCAGTATTTT
J gene: TRBJ2-3; V gene: TRBV2; clone size: few; D gene: TRBD2; CDR3 protein: CASRAASGITDTQYF; CDR3 DNA: TGTGCCAGCAGGGCCGCCAGCGGGATAACAGATACGCAGTATTTT
J gene: TRBJ1-4; V gene: TRBV5-1; clone size: -; D gene: TRBD1; CDR3 protein: CASSFGTGGDEKLFF; CDR3 DNA: TGCGCCAGCAGTTTTGGCACAGGGGGCGATGAAAAACTGTTTTTT
J gene: TRBJ2-5; V gene: TRBV5-1; clone size: many; D gene: -; CDR3 protein: CASSPVGETQYF; CDR3 DNA: TGCGCCAGCAGCCCGGTAGGAGAGACCCAGTACTTC
J gene: TRBJ2-1; V gene: TRBV3-1; clone size: many; D gene: TRBD2; CDR3 protein: CASSDSGLHNEQFF; CDR3 DNA: TGTGCCAGCAGCGATAGCGGGCTTCACAATGAGCAGTTCTTC
J gene: TRBJ2-2; V gene: TRBV18; clone size: few; D gene: -; CDR3 protein: CASSPSDTDTGELFF; CDR3 DNA: TGTGCCAGCTCACCCAGTGACACAGACACCGGGGAGCTGTTTTTT
J gene: TRBJ2-7; V gene: TRBV5-1; clone size: -; D gene: -; CDR3 protein: CASSLVSGHEQYF; CDR3 DNA: TGCGCCAGCAGCTTGGTATCGGGTCACGAGCAGTACTTC
J gene: TRBJ2-1; V gene: TRBV20-1; clone size: many; D gene: TRBD2; CDR3 protein: CSARVRELTNEQFF; CDR3 DNA: TGCAGTGCTAGAGTGCGGGAGTTAACCAATGAGCAGTTCTTC
J gene: TRBJ2-7; V gene: TRBV7-2; clone size: few; D gene: TRBD2; CDR3 protein: CASSPSRELYEQYF; CDR3 DNA: TGTGCCAGCAGCCCCTCGCGGGAGTTGTACGAGCAGTACTTC
J gene: TRBJ2-7; V gene: TRBV5-1; clone size: few; D gene: TRBD1; CDR3 protein: CASSLPGQLYEQYF; CDR3 DNA: TGCGCCAGCAGCTTACCGGGACAGCTCTACGAGCAGTACTTC
J gene: TRBJ2-5; V gene: TRBV7-2; clone size: few; D gene: -; CDR3 protein: CASSYLTIREETQYF; CDR3 DNA: TGTGCCAGCAGTTACCTTACCATCAGGGAAGAGACCCAGTACTTC
J gene: TRBJ2-1; V gene: TRBV20-1; clone size: many; D gene: -; CDR3 protein: CSALDLLDYYNEQFF; CDR3 DNA: TGCAGTGCTCTAGACCTCCTTGACTATTACAATGAGCAGTTCTTC
J gene: TRBJ2-7; V gene: TRBV4-1; clone size: few; D gene: TRBD2; CDR3 protein: CASSQEETSPSYEQYF; CDR3 DNA: TGCGCCAGCAGCCAAGAGGAGACTAGCCCGTCCTACGAGCAGTACTTC
J gene: TRBJ2-1; V gene: TRBV12-3/TRBV12-4; clone size: many; D gene: -; CDR3 protein: CASSFSSGVGFF; CDR3 DNA: TGTGCCAGCAGTTTTAGTTCCGGAGTAGGGTTCTTC
J gene: TRBJ2-7; V gene: TRBV7-9; clone size: -; D gene: TRBD2; CDR3 protein: CASSSSGRLAGAYEQYF; CDR3 DNA: TGTGCCAGCAGCTCAAGTGGTCGTCTAGCGGGGGCCTACGAGCAGTACTTC
J gene: TRBJ1-4; V gene: TRBV20-1; clone size: many; D gene: -; CDR3 protein: CSASFTGSNEKLFF; CDR3 DNA: TGCAGTGCTAGTTTTACAGGGTCTAATGAAAAACTGTTTTTT
J gene: TRBJ2-5; V gene: TRBV24-1; clone size: -; D gene: TRBD1; CDR3 protein: CATSDPGTAEETQYF; CDR3 DNA: TGTGCCACCAGTGACCCTGGGACAGCTGAAGAGACCCAGTACTTC
J gene: TRBJ2-1; V gene: TRBV5-1; clone size: many; D gene: TRBD2; CDR3 protein: CASSSKGREGYNEQFF; CDR3 DNA: TGCGCCAGCAGCTCAAAGGGACGGGAGGGCTACAATGAGCAGTTCTTC
J gene: TRBJ1-5; V gene: TRBV4-1; clone size: many; D gene: -; CDR3 protein: CASSHQGNSFSNQPQHF; CDR3 DNA: TGCGCCAGCAGCCACCAGGGGAACTCGTTTAGCAATCAGCCCCAGCATTTT
J gene: TRBJ2-7; V gene: TRBV5-1; clone size: many; D gene: -; CDR3 protein: CASSQSSYEQYF; CDR3 DNA: TGTGCCAGCAGCCAGAGCTCCTACGAGCAGTACTTC
J gene: TRBJ2-1; V gene: TRBV20-1; clone size: few; D gene: TRBD2; CDR3 protein: CSARSLAGEVYIEQFF; CDR3 DNA: TGCAGTGCTAGGAGTTTAGCGGGAGAGGTCTACATCGAGCAGTTCTTC